The rows below give T cell receptor beta chains drawn from one sample of a study of cytomegalovirus exposure and HLA in healthy donors. Sequencing was performed with immunoSEQ multiplex PCR; in TCRdb, only in-frame clones are kept and a portion is missing. The sample includes about 140,000 clones, roughly 74% of them seen just once. The sequencing sample was made of PBMCs. These receptors were collected from a man aged 18 to 30 in good health and CMV-seropositive. CDR3s include the opening cysteine and the closing phenylalanine or tryptophan. A D gene is named only where the DNA matches it firmly. Only part of the rows carry a size: once, few, many, or a class if the clone is expanded.

clone_size d_call j_call v_call cdr3_aa cdr3_nt
NA NA TRBJ1-1 TRBV28 CASSPHLPNTEAFF TGTGCCAGCAGTCCCCACCTACCGAACACTGAAGCTTTCTTT
NA NA TRBJ2-1 TRBV5-6 CASSFWIGTRGGNEQFF TGTGCCAGCAGCTTTTGGATCGGGACCAGGGGTGGCAATGAGCAGTTCTTC
few NA TRBJ2-5 TRBV5-6 CASSLVTGETQYF TGTGCCAGCAGCTTGGTAACGGGGGAGACCCAGTACTTC
NA TRBD1 TRBJ2-2 TRBV28 CASGETGGSGELFF TGTGCCAGTGGAGAGACAGGGGGCTCCGGGGAGCTGTTTTTT
NA NA TRBJ2-1 TRBV10-1 CASSDSSKGDEQFF TGCGCCAGCAGTGACTCTTCCAAGGGGGATGAGCAGTTCTTC
NA NA TRBJ1-1 TRBV11-3 CASSLNEGRAFF TGTGCCAGCAGCCTCAACGAGGGTCGGGCTTTCTTT
NA NA TRBJ2-1 TRBV29-1 CSVDAASYNEQFF TGCAGCGTAGATGCGGCTTCCTACAATGAGCAGTTCTTC
NA NA TRBJ2-7 TRBV5-1 CASSSGRKSSYEQYF TGCGCCAGCAGCAGCGGACGCAAGAGCTCCTACGAGCAGTACTTC
NA TRBD1 TRBJ1-5 TRBV2 CASSDDRGSMDQPQHF TGTGCCAGCAGTGATGACAGGGGAAGTATGGATCAGCCCCAGCATTTT
NA NA TRBJ1-5 TRBV18 CASSKSGQNSNQPQHF TGTGCCAGCTCCAAAAGCGGGCAGAATAGCAATCAGCCCCAGCATTTT
NA TRBD2 TRBJ2-7 TRBV9 CASSPFGTSEGEQYF TGTGCCAGCAGCCCCTTCGGGACTAGCGAAGGCGAGCAGTACTTC
NA NA TRBJ2-7 TRBV2 CASRAGQTSYEQYF TGTGCCAGCAGGGCGGGACAGACCTCCTACGAGCAGTACTTC
NA TRBD1 TRBJ2-6 TRBV6-1 CATRQGATGANVLTF TGTGCCACCAGACAGGGGGCAACAGGGGCCAACGTCCTGACTTTC
NA NA TRBJ2-7 TRBV6-5 CASSYSTTTPYEQYF TGTGCCAGCAGTTACTCCACTACCACACCCTACGAGCAGTACTTC
NA NA TRBJ1-1 TRBV20-1 CSATVNTEAFF TGCAGTGCTACCGTGAACACTGAAGCTTTCTTT
NA TRBD2 TRBJ2-2 TRBV7-9 CASSRLAGGPGELFF TGTGCCAGCTCTAGACTAGCGGGAGGGCCCGGGGAGCTGTTTTTT
once TRBD1 TRBJ1-4 TRBV19 CASSPTGATNEKLFF TGTGCCAGTAGTCCTACAGGGGCAACTAATGAAAAACTGTTTTTT
NA NA TRBJ1-1 TRBV27 CASSSHGQSNEAFF TGTGCCAGCAGTTCCCACGGACAGTCTAATGAAGCTTTCTTT
NA NA TRBJ1-4 TRBV28 CASSLASGEEKLFF TGTGCCAGCAGTTTAGCTTCCGGGGAGGAAAAACTGTTTTTT
NA NA TRBJ2-5 TRBV5-1 CASSLTPLKETQYF TGCGCCAGCAGCTTGACTCCGCTAAAAGAGACCCAGTACTTC
NA NA TRBJ2-3 TRBV5-1 CASSLAPEAGTDTQYF TGCGCCAGCAGCTTGGCCCCGGAGGCGGGCACAGATACGCAGTATTTT
NA NA TRBJ2-4 TRBV5-4 CASSRAARNIQYF TGTGCCAGCAGTCGCGCGGCAAGAAACATTCAGTACTTC
few NA TRBJ2-1 TRBV2 CATTRGGGFDRQFF TGTGCCACCACGAGAGGTGGGGGCTTTGATAGGCAGTTCTTC
NA TRBD1 TRBJ2-1 TRBV9 CASSQVGGYEQFF TGTGCCAGCAGCCAAGTAGGGGGCTATGAGCAGTTCTTC
NA TRBD2 TRBJ2-3 TRBV19 CASSIPGLAGQLTDTQYF TGTGCCAGTAGTATCCCTGGACTAGCGGGACAACTCACAGATACGCAGTATTTT
NA NA TRBJ2-1 TRBV7-3 CASSSTGGPNNEQFF TGTGCCAGCAGCTCTACCGGGGGACCAAACAATGAGCAGTTCTTC
few NA TRBJ2-4 TRBV6-4 CASRSPLGGIQYF TGTGCCAGCAGATCTCCTCTGGGGGGCATTCAGTACTTC
NA TRBD1 TRBJ2-7 TRBV5-1 CASSSSQGAYEQYF TGCGCCAGCAGCTCTTCGCAGGGGGCCTACGAGCAGTACTTC
NA NA TRBJ2-7 TRBV5-1 CASSLGVDYSYEQYF TGCGCCAGCAGCTTGGGGGTCGACTACTCCTACGAGCAGTACTTC
NA NA TRBJ1-2 TRBV5-6 CASSYGTGNYGYTF TGTGCCAGCAGCTACGGAACAGGGAACTATGGCTACACCTTC
few NA TRBJ2-3 TRBV6-6 CASRGQSDTQYF TGTGCCAGCAGAGGACAGTCAGATACGCAGTATTTT